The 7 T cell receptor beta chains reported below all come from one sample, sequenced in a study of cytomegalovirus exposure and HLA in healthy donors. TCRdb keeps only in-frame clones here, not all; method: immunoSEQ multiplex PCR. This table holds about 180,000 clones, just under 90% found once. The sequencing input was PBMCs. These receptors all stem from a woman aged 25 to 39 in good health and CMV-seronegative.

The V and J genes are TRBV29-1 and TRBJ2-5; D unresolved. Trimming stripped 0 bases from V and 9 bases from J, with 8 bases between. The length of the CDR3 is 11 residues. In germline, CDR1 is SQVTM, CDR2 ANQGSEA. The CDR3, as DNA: TGCAGCGTTGAAGACGATCGGGCCCAGTACTTC. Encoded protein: CSVEDDRAQYF.

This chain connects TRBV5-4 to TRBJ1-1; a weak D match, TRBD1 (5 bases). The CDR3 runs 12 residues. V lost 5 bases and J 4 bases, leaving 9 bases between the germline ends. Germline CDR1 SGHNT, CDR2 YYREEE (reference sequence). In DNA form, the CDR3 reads TGTGCCAGCAGTCAGGGTGGCACTGAAGCTTTCTTT. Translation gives CASSQGGTEAFF.

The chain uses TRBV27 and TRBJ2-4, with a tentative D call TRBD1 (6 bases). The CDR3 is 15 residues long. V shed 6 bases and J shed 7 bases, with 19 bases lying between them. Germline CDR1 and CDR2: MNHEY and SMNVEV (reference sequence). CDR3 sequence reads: CASRTLQGILNIQYF. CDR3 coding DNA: TGTGCCAGCAGAACCCTACAGGGAATTCTTAACATTCAGTACTTC.

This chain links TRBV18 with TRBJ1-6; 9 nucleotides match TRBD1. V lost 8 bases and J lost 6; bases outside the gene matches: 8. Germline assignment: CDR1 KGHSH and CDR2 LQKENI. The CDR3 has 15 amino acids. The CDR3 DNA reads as TGTGCCAGCCGCGGACAGGGGTTTGTTAATTCACCCCTCCACTTT. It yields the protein CASRGQGFVNSPLHF.

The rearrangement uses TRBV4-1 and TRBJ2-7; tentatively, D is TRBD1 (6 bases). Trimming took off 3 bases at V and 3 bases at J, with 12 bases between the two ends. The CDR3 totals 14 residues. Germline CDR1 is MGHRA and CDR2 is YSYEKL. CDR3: CASSQGQTLYEQYF. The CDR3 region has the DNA TGCGCCAGCAGCCAGGGACAAACACTCTACGAGCAGTACTTC.

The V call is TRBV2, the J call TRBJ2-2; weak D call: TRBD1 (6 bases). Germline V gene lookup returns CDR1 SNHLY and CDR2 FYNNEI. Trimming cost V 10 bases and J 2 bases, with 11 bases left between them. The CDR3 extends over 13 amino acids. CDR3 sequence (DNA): TGTGCCATCAACAGGGAAAACACCGGGGAGCTGTTTTTT. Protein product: CAINRENTGELFF.

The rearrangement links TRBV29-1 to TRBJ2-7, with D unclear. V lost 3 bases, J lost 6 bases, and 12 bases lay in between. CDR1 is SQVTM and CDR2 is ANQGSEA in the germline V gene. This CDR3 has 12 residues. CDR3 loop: CSVEFNSLEQYF. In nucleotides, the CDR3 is TGCAGCGTTGAGTTTAACTCTCTCGAGCAGTACTTC.